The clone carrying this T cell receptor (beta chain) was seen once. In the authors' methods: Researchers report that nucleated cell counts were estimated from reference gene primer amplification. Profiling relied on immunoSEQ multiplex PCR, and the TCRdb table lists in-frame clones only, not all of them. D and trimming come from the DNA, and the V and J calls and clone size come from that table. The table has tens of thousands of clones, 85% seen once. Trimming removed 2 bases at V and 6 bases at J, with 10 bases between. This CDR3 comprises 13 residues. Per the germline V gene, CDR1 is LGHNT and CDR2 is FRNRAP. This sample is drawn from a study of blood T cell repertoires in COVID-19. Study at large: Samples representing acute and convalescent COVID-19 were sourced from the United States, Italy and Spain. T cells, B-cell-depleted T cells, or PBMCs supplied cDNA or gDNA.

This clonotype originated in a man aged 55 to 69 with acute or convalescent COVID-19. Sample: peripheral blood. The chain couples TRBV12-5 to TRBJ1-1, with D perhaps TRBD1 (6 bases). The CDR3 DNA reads TGTGCTAGTGGTTTGCCCAGGGGCGCTGAAGCTTTCTTT. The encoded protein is CASGLPRGAEAFF.